This T cell receptor beta chain was found in a study of blood T cells in healthy people across ages (dated by TCRdb to the mid-2010s). About the investigation overall: In model experiments, roughly one uniquely barcoded TCR beta cDNA molecule per two T cells was captured by template switching. Using deep sequencing normalized with unique cDNA molecular identifiers, the study measured how TCR beta repertoire diversity changes with age. The donors were split into four age groups: young (average 16 years), middle-aged (roughly 42), aged (more than 55) and long-lived (approximately 80). To avoid experimental bias, donors of different ages were randomly spread across the sequencing lanes. For two donors (one aged 18 to 30 and one aged 80 or older), the study analyzed two additional independent replicas of 1 million unique cDNA reads from the same blood draw.

The library was prepared using 5' RACE. A second PCR of about 7 to 12 cycles was run with a J-beta primer mix and a sample-barcoded 5' primer. A template-switch 5' adaptor carrying 12 random nucleotides introduced a unique molecular identifier onto each TCR beta cDNA molecule. At least 2.5 million CDR3-containing paired-end reads were obtained from each sample. First-strand cDNA was synthesized from all RNA with the Mint cDNA synthesis kit, primed by a TRBC-specific oligonucleotide. After uracil-DNA glycosylase treatment, a first 18-cycle PCR used universal primers M1SS and BC2_uni_R on all cDNA. The original methods were these. Normalization of each sample was performed by random selection of 1 million high-quality reads, each carrying a distinct molecular identifier. Reads sharing molecular identifiers were discarded rather than binned into consensus sequences. MiTCR, run with a Q25 quality threshold and the strictest error-elimination algorithm, handled CDR3 identification, clonotype clustering and error correction. A nonparametric unseen species model using Euler transformation provided a lower-bound estimate of total TCR beta diversity. Starting from the raw public reads, TCRdb applied fastp trimming at Q25, assembled clones with MiXCR and retained in-frame beta chains. A single entry per CDR3 protein holds the most common genes and DNA from its merged rows. The V and J calls and clone size are TCRdb's, not the authors'. The sample table records around 1,800,000 distinct CDR3 sequences; about two fifths of these occur just once. The ten most abundant clones make up 20% to 25% of the sample.

A few counts support this clonotype. No antigen is known for it. Qualities for individual bases were not recorded, and no much larger clone is one base off. Systemically healthy Caucasian individuals from Russia, approximately 39 in total and aged roughly 6 to 90 years, were included as donors. About 9.1 milliliters of peripheral blood were collected from each donor into EDTA-treated Vacutainer tubes. Ficoll-Paque density-gradient centrifugation was used to isolate PBMCs, with at least 7 million obtained per sample. Total RNA, at least 6 micrograms per sample, was extracted from PBMCs with Trizol reagent. The percentages of naive CD45RAhigh/CD27high T cells were determined by flow cytometry on a PBMC aliquot from every donor. V sheds 7 bases and J sheds 3 bases, leaving 12 bases between their ends. Based on the germline V gene, the CDR1 and CDR2 sequences are ENHRY and SYGVKD. Its CDR3 holds 13 amino acids, cysteine through phenylalanine. Only the CDR3 part of the read is kept: 39 bases, read in frame from the first base.

Study-wide conclusions, independent of this receptor: Compared with the aged group, the long-lived group had more naive CD4+ T cells, fewer expanded clones and increased TCR diversity, suggesting age selection. As age increased, observed TCR beta diversity per million T cells dropped in a roughly linear way, and a significant reduction was already evident by age around 41. Because the CMV infection status of the donors was unknown, age-related changes in expanded clonotypes may potentially have been confounded. Observed TCR beta diversity correlated strongly with the percentage of naive T cells measured by flow cytometry. Estimates of total diversity based on one million sequenced T cells were considered lower bounds and underestimates. Because profiling used bulk unsorted PBMCs, naive and antigen-experienced compartments could not be compared conclusively.

The sequence joins TRBV10-3 to TRBJ2-5, with TRBD2 as a weak D call on 6 bases. Sequenced material: blood. This TCR came from a human donor in good health. In nucleotides, the sequence is TGTGCCATCAAGAAGGGAGGAGAAGAGACCCAGTACTTC. This yields the protein CAIKKGGEETQYF.